A single sample is the source of the 22 T cell receptor beta chains below, sequenced in a study of control samples from healthy donors and cancer patients. Method: immunoSEQ multiplex PCR; TCRdb's copy keeps in-frame clones and lacks some. The sample lists under 200,000 clones; about 94% were seen once. Source material: blood. These receptors were obtained from a woman aged 40 to 49 in good health.

This chain connects TRBV27 to TRBJ2-1; D may be TRBD1 or TRBD2 (5 bases each). Trimming shortened V by 7 bases and J by 0 bases, and 10 bases separated the two germline ends. The germline gives CDR1 MNHEY, CDR2 SMNVEV (reference sequence). This CDR3 region has 14 residues. The CDR3 protein is CASIPGTSYNEQFF. As DNA, the CDR3 is TGTGCCAGCATACCAGGGACCTCCTACAATGAGCAGTTCTTC.

This chain joins TRBV19 and TRBJ2-7; 10 nucleotides line up with TRBD1. This CDR3 contains 16 residues. Per germline, CDR1 LNHDA and CDR2 SQIVND (reference sequence). Germline trimming cut 6 bases from V and 5 bases from J; bases unmatched to any gene: 13. CDR3 region: CASSLSKGTGEDEQYF. The CDR3 bases are TGTGCCAGTAGCCTCTCTAAAGGGACAGGGGAGGACGAGCAGTACTTC.

The V gene is TRBV5-1, the J gene TRBJ2-7; 7 bases fit TRBD1. The V and J ends lost 0 bases and 4 bases, in that order; junction bases with no gene match: 7. This CDR3 is 15 amino acids long. Germline CDR1 SGHRS, CDR2 YFSETQ. This CDR3 is CASSLEGTGVYEQYF. The CDR3 DNA follows: TGCGCCAGCAGCTTGGAGGGTACAGGGGTGTACGAGCAGTACTTC.

This chain links TRBV7-3 with TRBJ1-2; 9 bases fit TRBD1. Germline-derived CDR1 and CDR2 are SGHTA and FQGTGA. V dropped 5 bases and J dropped 1; count of bases not matched to a gene: 2. This CDR3 comprises 14 residues. This CDR3 is CASSPGQGNYGYTF. The DNA for the CDR3 is TGTGCCAGCAGCCCGGGACAGGGTAACTATGGCTACACCTTC.

By its share, this clone is medium-sized. The chain carries TRBV13 and TRBJ1-1; D is unresolved. Trimming stripped 5 bases from V and 4 bases from J, with 11 bases between. This CDR3 region has 13 residues. Germline values: CDR1 PRHDT, CDR2 FYEKMQ (reference sequence). CDR3 loop: CASSPFFGTEAFF. For the CDR3, the DNA is TGTGCCAGCAGCCCGTTTTTCGGCACTGAAGCTTTCTTT.

V gene TRBV2 combines with J gene TRBJ2-4; D is undetermined. Trimming left V 3 bases short and J 16 bases short, with 16 bases between. The CDR3 covers 12 residues. Germline CDR1 and CDR2: SNHLY and FYNNEI. CDR3 sequence (DNA): TGTGCCAGCAGTGAGGGCACTACCGAACGTTACTTC. Its protein product is CASSEGTTERYF.

This clone was detected only a few times. V usage is TRBV4-3 and J usage is TRBJ1-5, with D perhaps TRBD1 (6 bases). The length of the CDR3 is 18 residues. V lost 0 bases and J lost 0, with 15 bases in between. The germline CDR1 and CDR2 sequences are LGHNA and YSLEER. The CDR3 sequence is CASSQDPPDRISNQPQHF. The CDR3 DNA is TGCGCCAGCAGCCAAGATCCCCCGGACAGAATTAGCAATCAGCCCCAGCATTTT.

Note on this clone: Additional DNA sequences in this sample encode the identical CDR3. The chain recombines TRBV12-3 or TRBV12-4 with TRBJ1-1; 7 nucleotides align to TRBD1. CDR3 length: 13 amino acids. V shed 3 bases, J shed 5 bases, and the junction held 3 bases outside the gene matches. The CDR3 region is CASSLAGGTEAFF. The CDR3 region has the DNA TGTGCCAGCAGTTTGGCAGGGGGGACTGAAGCTTTCTTT.

This chain links TRBV4-1 with TRBJ2-2; 10 bases line up with TRBD1. The CDR3 has 17 residues. The germline CDR1 and CDR2 sequences are MGHRA and YSYEKL. V lost 3 bases, J lost 4 bases, and 8 bases stayed unmatched. CDR3 region: CASSQIPGQGPTGELFF. The CDR3 bases are TGCGCCAGCAGCCAGATTCCGGGACAGGGGCCCACCGGGGAGCTGTTTTTT.

The chain links TRBV18 to TRBJ2-7, with TRBD1 identical over 7 bases. Trimming at V came to 3 bases and at J to 0 bases, leaving 2 bases not matched to a gene. Per the germline V gene, CDR1 is KGHSH and CDR2 is LQKENI. The CDR3 is 14 amino acids. The CDR3 here is CASSPGQNSYEQYF. DNA of the CDR3: TGTGCCAGCTCACCGGGACAGAACTCCTACGAGCAGTACTTC.

The chain links TRBV6-2 or TRBV6-3 to TRBJ1-1, with TRBD1 as a possible D gene (5 bases). The CDR3 is 14 amino acids. The V gene lost 1 base and the J gene lost 2 bases, with 8 bases spanning the gap. The germline CDR1 and CDR2 sequences are MNHEY and SVGEGT. CDR3 bases: TGTGCCAGCAGTTACTGGGACGGTAACACTGAAGCTTTCTTT. Amino acid sequence: CASSYWDGNTEAFF.

This sequence joins TRBV18 and TRBJ2-1; 7 bases agree with TRBD1. V dropped 3 bases and J dropped 4; count of bases not matched to a gene: 9. Germline assignment: CDR1 KGHSH and CDR2 LQKENI. This CDR3 has 16 amino acids. CDR3 residues: CASSPLKDRRYNEQFF. In DNA, the CDR3 is TGTGCCAGCTCACCGTTGAAGGACAGGAGATACAATGAGCAGTTCTTC.

The rearrangement uses TRBV15 and TRBJ2-5; D ambiguous. This CDR3 comprises 15 residues. CDR1 and CDR2 (germline): LNHNV, YYDKDF (reference sequence). Between the trimmed V and J ends, which lost 0 bases and 0 bases, there was a span of 8 bases. The CDR3 here is CATSRDRSYQETQYF. CDR3 in DNA: TGTGCCACCAGCAGAGATCGGTCGTACCAAGAGACCCAGTACTTC.

The CDR3 region is CASSPGESTDTQYF. In DNA, the CDR3 is TGTGCCAGCAGCCCAGGGGAGAGCACAGATACGCAGTATTTT. The chain has TRBV2 and TRBJ2-3, with D possibly matching TRBD1 (6 bases). Per germline, CDR1 SNHLY and CDR2 FYNNEI. The CDR3 is 14 residues long. V gave up 6 bases and J gave up 0 bases, with 10 bases separating them.

This rearrangement joins TRBV7-9 to TRBJ2-1; D is unresolved. From germline, CDR1 is SEHNR and CDR2 FQNEAQ (reference sequence). The CDR3 is 12 amino acids. V was cut by 11 bases and J by 6 bases, with 14 bases left in between. CDR3 residues: CALGLQTNEQFF. CDR3 coding DNA: TGTGCCTTAGGGCTTCAGACCAATGAGCAGTTCTTC.

V gene TRBV11-2 combines with J gene TRBJ2-2; a possible D gene is TRBD2 (5 bases). Germline values: CDR1 SGHAT, CDR2 FQNNGV. The CDR3 spans 15 residues. The V end lost 5 bases, the J end lost 4 bases, and 14 bases lay between the germline ends. CDR3 residues: CASSPTRVSTGELFF. The CDR3 coding sequence is TGTGCCAGCAGCCCAACGCGGGTGAGCACCGGGGAGCTGTTTTTT.

The CDR3 sequence: CASSLLQGFNEQFF. In DNA form, the CDR3 reads TGTGCCAGCAGCCTACTTCAGGGGTTCAATGAGCAGTTCTTC. The J gene is TRBJ2-1, the V gene TRBV6-6; D is possibly TRBD1 (6 bases). The CDR3 totals 14 residues. The V gene's germline CDR1 is MNHNY and CDR2 SVGAGI (reference sequence). The ends were cut back, 6 bases at V and 6 bases at J, with 15 bases in the middle.

This clone was observed a single time. The chain carries TRBV7-2 and TRBJ2-3; a weak D match, TRBD1 (5 bases). Trimming pared 5 bases from V and 6 bases from J, leaving 15 bases between. This CDR3 has 14 residues. Germline CDR1 reads SGHTA; CDR2 reads FQGNSA. DNA of the CDR3: TGTGCCAGCAGCCTCGCCAGGGATTACGATACGCAGTATTTT. This codes for CASSLARDYDTQYF. Combining the CDR3 with reference TRBV7-2 and TRBJ2-3 gives the whole variable domain GAGVSQSPSNKVTEKGKDVELRCDPISGHTALYWYRQSLGQGLEFLIYFQGNSAPDKSGLPSDRFSAERTGGSVSTLTIQRTQQEDSAVYLCASSLARDYDTQYFGPGTRLTVL.

The rearrangement uses TRBV4-3 and TRBJ1-2, with D uncertain. V was pared by 1 base and J by 4 bases, with 13 bases between. This CDR3 has 15 amino acids. The germline gives CDR1 LGHNA, CDR2 YSLEER. DNA of the CDR3: TGCGCCAGCAGCCAAGGGACGGCTAGGAGCTATGGCTACACCTTC. Encoded protein: CASSQGTARSYGYTF.

The chain combines TRBV19 with TRBJ1-2, with no clear D. CDR1 is LNHDA, CDR2 SQIVND, per germline (reference sequence). V lost 6 bases to trimming and J lost 0 bases, with 2 bases between them. The CDR3 is 11 residues long. DNA of the CDR3: TGTGCCAGTAGGACTAACTATGGCTACACCTTC. It specifies CASRTNYGYTF.

Written as DNA, the CDR3 is TGCGCCAGCAGCCAAGGGCGAGGCGGGCGGCCGCGGGGCTATGGCTACACCTTC. Its protein product is CASSQGRGGRPRGYGYTF. The chain recombines TRBV4-3 with TRBJ1-2; D uncertain. Trimming removed 1 base from V and 4 bases from J, with 22 bases in between. The CDR3 covers 18 residues. In germline, CDR1 is LGHNA, CDR2 YSLEER.

The V and J genes are TRBV7-8 and TRBJ1-1; no clear D. CDR1 and CDR2 from the germline V gene are SGHVS and FQNEAQ. The CDR3 spans 13 residues. Trimming took 5 bases from V and 4 from J, leaving 11 bases between them. CDR3 sequence reads: CASSPPEGTEAFF. The CDR3, as DNA: TGTGCCAGCAGCCCTCCGGAGGGCACTGAAGCTTTCTTT.